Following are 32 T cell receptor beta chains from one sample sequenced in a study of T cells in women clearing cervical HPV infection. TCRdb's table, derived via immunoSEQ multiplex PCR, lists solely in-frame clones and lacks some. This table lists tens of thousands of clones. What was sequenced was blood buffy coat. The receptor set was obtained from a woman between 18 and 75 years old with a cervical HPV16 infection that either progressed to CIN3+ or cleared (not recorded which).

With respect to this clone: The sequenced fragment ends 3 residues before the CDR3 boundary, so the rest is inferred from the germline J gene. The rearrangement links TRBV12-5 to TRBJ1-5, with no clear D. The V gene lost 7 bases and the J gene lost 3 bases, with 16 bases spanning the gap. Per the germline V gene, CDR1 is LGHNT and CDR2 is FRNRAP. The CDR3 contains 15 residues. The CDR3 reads CASARREDPNQPQHF. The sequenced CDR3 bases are TGTGCTAGTGCCCGGCGGGAGGACCCCAATCAGCCC. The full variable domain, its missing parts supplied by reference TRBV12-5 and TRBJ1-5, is DARVTQTPRHKVTEMGQEVTMRCQPILGHNTVFWYRQTMMQGLELLAYFRNRAPLDDSGMPKDRFSAEMPDATLATLKIQPSEPRDSAVYFCASARREDPNQPQHFGDGTRLSIL.

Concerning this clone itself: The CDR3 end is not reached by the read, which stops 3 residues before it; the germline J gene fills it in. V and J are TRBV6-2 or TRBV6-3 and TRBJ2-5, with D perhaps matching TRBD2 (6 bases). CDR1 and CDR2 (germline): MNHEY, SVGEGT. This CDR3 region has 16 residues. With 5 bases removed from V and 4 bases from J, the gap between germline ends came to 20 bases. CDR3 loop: CASSAGSAHGGETQYF. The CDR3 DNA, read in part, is TGTGCCAGCAGTGCGGGGAGTGCACATGGCGGAGAGACC.

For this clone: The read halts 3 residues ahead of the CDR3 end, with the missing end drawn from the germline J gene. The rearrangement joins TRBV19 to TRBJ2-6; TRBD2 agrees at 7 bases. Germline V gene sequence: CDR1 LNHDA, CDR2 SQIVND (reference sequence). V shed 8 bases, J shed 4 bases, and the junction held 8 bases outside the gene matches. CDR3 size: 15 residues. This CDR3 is CASLGGGSGANVLTF. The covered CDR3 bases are TGTGCCAGTCTCGGGGGAGGGTCAGGGGCCAACGTC.

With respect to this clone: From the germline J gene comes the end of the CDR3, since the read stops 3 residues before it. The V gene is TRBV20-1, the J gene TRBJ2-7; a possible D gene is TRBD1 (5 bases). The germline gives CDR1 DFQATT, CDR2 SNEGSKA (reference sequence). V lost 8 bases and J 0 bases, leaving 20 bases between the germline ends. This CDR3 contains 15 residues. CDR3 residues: CSSLGAAQNSYEQYF. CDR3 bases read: TGCAGTTCCTTAGGGGCAGCCCAAAACTCCTACGAG.

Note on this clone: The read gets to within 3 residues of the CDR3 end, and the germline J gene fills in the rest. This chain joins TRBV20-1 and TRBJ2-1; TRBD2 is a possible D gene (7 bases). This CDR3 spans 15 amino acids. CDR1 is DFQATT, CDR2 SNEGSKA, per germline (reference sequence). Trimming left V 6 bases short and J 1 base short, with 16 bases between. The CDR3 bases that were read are TGCAGTGCGTGGGGCGCGGGGGCTTCCTACAATGAG. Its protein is CSAWGAGASYNE. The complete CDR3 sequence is CSAWGAGASYNEQFF.

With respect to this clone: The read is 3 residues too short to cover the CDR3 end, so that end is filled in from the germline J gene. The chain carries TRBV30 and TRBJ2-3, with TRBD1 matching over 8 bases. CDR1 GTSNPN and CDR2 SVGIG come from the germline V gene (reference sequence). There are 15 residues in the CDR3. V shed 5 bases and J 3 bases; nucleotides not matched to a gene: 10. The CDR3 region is CAWGRGTGGTDTQYF. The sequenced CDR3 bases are TGTGCCTGGGGACGTGGGACAGGTGGGACAGATACG.

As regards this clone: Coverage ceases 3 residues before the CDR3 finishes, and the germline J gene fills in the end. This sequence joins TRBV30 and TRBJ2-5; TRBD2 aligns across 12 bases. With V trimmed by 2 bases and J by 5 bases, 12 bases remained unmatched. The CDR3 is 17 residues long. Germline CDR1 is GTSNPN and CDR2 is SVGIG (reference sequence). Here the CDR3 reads CAWSSAALAGGRETQYF. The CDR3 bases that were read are TGTGCCTGGAGTTCGGCGGCGCTAGCGGGGGGGCGGGAGACC. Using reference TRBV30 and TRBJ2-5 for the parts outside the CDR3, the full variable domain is SQTIHQWPATLVQPVGSPLSLECTVEGTSNPNLYWYRQAAGRGLQLLFYSVGIGQISSEVPQNLSASRPQDRQFILSSKKLLLSDSGFYLCAWSSAALAGGRETQYFGPGTRLLVL.

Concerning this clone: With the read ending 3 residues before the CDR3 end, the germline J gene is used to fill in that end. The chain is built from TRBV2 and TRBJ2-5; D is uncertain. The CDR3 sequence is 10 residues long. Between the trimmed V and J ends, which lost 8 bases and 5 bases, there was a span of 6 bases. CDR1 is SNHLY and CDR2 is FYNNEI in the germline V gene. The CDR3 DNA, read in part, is TGTGCCAGCCGTCGGGAGACC. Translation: CASRRET. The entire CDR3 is CASRRETQYF.

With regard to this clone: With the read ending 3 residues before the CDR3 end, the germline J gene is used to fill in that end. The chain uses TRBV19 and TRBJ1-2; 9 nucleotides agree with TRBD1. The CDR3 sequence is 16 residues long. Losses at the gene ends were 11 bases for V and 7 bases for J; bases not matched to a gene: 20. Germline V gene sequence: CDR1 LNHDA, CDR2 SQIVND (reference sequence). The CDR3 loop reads CAGSPGLWTGAGGYTF. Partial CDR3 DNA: TGTGCCGGGAGTCCCGGCTTATGGACAGGGGCTGGTGGC.

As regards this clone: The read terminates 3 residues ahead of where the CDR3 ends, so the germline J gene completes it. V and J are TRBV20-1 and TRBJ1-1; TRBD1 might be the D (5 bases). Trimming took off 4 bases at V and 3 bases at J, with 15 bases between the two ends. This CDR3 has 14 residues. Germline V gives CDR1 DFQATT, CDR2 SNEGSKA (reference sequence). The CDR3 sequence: CSAKSPGGDTEAFF. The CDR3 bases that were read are TGCAGTGCTAAGAGTCCTGGGGGGGACACTGAA.

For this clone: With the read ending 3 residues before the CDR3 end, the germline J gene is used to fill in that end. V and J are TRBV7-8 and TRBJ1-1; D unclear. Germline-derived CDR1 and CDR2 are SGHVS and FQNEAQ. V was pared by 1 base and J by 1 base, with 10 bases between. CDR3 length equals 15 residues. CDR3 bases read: TGTGCCAGCAGCTTAGTGTCCCGACAGAACACTGAA. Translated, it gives CASSLVSRQNTE. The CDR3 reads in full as CASSLVSRQNTEAFF.

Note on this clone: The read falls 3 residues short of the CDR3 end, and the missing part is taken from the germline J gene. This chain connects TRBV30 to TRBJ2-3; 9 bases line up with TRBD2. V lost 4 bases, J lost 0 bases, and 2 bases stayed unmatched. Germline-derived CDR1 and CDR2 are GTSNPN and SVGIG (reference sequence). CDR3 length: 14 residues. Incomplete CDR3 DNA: TGTGCCTGGAATAGCGGGGGAAGCACAGATACG. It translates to CAWNSGGSTDT. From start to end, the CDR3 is CAWNSGGSTDTQYF.

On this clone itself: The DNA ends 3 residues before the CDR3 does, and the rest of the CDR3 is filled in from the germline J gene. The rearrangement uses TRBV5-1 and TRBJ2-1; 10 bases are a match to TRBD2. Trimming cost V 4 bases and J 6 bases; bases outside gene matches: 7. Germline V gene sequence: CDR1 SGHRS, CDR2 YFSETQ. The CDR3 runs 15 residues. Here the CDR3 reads CASSISSGSGNEQFF. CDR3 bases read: TGCGCCAGCAGCATCTCTAGCGGGAGCGGCAATGAG.

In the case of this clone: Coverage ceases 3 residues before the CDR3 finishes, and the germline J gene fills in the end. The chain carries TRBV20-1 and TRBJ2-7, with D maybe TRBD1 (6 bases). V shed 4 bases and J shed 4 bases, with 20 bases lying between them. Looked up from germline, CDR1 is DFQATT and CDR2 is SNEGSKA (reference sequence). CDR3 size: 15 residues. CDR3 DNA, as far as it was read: TGCAGTGCTATATACAGGGAGTCCGGAGTTTACGAG. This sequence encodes CSAIYRESGVYE. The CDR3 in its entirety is CSAIYRESGVYEQYF.

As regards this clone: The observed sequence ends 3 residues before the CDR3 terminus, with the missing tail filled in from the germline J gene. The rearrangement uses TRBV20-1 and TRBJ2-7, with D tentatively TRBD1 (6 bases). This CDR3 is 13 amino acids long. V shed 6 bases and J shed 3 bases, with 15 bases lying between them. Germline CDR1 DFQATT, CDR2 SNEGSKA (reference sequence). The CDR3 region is CSAHRGQNYEQYF. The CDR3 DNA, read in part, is TGCAGTGCCCACCGAGGACAGAACTACGAG.

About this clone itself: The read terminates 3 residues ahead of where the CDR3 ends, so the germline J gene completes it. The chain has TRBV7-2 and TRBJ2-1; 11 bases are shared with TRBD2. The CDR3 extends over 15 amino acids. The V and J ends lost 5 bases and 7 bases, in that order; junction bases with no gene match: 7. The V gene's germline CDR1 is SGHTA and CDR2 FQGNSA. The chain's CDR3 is CASSKLAGALNEQFF. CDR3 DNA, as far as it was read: TGTGCCAGCAGCAAACTAGCGGGAGCGTTGAATGAG.

The CDR3 loop reads CASRKIRVWGYTF. The sequenced CDR3 bases are TGTGCCAGCAGAAAGATAAGGGTTTGGGGC. V usage is TRBV28 and J usage is TRBJ1-2, with D unclear. Read data end 3 residues before the CDR3 end; the end is taken from the germline J gene. Per the germline V gene, CDR1 is MDHEN and CDR2 is SYDVKM. The CDR3 runs to 13 residues.

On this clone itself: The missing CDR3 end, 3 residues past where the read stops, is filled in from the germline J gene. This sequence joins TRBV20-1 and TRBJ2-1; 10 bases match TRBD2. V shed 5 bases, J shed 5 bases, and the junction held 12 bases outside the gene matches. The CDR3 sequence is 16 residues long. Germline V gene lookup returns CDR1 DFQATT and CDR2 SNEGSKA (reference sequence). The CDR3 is CSAPRAGLARNNEQFF. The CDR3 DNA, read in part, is TGCAGTGCTCCGAGGGCGGGACTAGCGAGAAACAATGAG.

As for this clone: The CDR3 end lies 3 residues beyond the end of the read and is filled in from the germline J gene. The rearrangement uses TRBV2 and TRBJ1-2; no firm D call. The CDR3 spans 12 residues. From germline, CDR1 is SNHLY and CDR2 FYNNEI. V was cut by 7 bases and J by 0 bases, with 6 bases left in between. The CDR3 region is CASKAANYGYTF. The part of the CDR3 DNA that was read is TGTGCCAGCAAGGCGGCTAACTATGGC.

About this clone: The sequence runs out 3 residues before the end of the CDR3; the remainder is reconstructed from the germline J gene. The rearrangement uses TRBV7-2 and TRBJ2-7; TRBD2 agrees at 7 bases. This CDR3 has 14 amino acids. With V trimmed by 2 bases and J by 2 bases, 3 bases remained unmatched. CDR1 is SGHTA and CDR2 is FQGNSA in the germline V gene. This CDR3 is CASSLLGGTYEQYF. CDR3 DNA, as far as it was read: TGTGCCAGCAGCTTACTCGGGGGGACCTACGAG.

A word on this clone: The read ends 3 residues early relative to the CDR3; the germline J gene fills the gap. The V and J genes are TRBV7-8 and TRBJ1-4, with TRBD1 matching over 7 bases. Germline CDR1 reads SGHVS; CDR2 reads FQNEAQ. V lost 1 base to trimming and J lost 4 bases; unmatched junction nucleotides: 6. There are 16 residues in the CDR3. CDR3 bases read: TGTGCCAGCAGCTTAGGAGCGGACAGGCTTAATGAAAAA. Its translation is CASSLGADRLNEK. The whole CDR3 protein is CASSLGADRLNEKLFF.

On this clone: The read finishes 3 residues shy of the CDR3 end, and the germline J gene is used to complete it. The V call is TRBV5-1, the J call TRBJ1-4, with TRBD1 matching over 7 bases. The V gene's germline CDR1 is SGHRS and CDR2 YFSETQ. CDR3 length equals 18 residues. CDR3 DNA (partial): TGCGCCAGCAGCTTGATTTCAGGGGGTATGGCTGGGGCCAACGTA. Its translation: CASSLISGGMAGANV. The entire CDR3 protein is CASSLISGGMAGANVLFF. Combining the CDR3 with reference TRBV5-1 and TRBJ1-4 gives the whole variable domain KAGVTQTPRYLIKTRGQQVTLSCSPISGHRSVSWYQQTPGQGLQFLFEYFSETQRNKGNFPGRFSGRQFSNSRSEMNVSTLELGDSALYLCASSLISGGMAGANVLFFGSGTQLSVL.

Partial CDR3 DNA: TGTGCCAGCAGCTCTACAGGGACGGGCGGC. This codes for CASSSTGTGG. The entire CDR3 is CASSSTGTGGYTF. The V gene is TRBV7-8, the J gene TRBJ1-2, with D perhaps matching TRBD1 (6 bases). The read falls 3 residues short of the CDR3 end, and the missing part is taken from the germline J gene. The length of the CDR3 is 13 residues. The germline CDR1 and CDR2 sequences are SGHVS and FQNEAQ.

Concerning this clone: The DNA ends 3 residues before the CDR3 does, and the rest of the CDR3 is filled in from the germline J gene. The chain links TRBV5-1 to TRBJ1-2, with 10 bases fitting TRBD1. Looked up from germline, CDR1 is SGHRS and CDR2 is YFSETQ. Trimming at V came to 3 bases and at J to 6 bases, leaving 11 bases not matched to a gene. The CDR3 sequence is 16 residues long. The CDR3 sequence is CASSSRIETGGDGYTF. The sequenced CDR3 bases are TGCGCCAGCAGCTCTAGAATCGAGACAGGGGGCGATGGC.

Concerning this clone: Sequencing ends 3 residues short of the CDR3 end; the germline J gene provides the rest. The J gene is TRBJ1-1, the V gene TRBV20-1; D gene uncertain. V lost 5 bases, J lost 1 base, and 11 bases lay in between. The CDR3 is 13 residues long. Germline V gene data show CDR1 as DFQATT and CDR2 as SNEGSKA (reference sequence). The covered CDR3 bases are TGCAGTGCTCAACTTCACGGGAACACTGAA. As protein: CSAQLHGNTE. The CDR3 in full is CSAQLHGNTEAFF.

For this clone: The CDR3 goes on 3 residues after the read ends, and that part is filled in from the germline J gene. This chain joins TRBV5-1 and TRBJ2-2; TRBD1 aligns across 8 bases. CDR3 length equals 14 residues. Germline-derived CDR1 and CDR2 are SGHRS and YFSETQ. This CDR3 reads CASSSGTGNEKLFF. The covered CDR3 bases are TGCGCCAGCAGCTCCGGGACAGGCAATGAAAAG.

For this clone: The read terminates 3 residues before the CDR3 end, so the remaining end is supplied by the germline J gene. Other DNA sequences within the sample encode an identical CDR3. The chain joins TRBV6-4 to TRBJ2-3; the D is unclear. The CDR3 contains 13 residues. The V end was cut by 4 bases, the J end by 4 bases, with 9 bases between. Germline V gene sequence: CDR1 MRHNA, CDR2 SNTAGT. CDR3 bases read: TGTGCCAGCAGTGTCGACTTCTCAGATACG. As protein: CASSVDFSDT. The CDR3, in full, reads CASSVDFSDTQYF.

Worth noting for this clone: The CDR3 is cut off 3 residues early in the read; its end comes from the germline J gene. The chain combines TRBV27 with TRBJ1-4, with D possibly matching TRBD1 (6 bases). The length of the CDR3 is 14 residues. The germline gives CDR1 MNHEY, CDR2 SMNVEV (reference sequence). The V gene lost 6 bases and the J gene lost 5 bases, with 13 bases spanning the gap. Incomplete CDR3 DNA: TGTGCCAGCAGACTACAGGGCTCAAATGAAAAA. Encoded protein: CASRLQGSNEK. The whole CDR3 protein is CASRLQGSNEKLFF.

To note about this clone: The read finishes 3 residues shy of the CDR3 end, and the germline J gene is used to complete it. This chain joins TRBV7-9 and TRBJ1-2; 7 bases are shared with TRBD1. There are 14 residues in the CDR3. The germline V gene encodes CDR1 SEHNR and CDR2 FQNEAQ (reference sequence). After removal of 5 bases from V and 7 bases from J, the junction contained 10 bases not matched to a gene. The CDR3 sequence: CASSLSTGSPGYTF. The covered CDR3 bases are TGTGCCAGCAGCCTTTCGACAGGGTCCCCTGGC.

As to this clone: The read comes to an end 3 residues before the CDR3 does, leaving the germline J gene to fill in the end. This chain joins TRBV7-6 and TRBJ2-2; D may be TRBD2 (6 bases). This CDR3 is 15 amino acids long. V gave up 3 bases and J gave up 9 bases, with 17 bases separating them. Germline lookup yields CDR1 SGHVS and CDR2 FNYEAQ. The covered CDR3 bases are TGTGCCAGCAGCTTTATGCAGGGCGCGGGGCGGGAG. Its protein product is CASSFMQGAGRE. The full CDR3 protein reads CASSFMQGAGRELFF. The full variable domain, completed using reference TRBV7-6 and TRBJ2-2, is GAGVSQSPRYKVTKRGQDVALRCDPISGHVSLYWYRQALGQGPEFLTYFNYEAQQDKSGLPNDRFSAERPEGSISTLTIQRTEQRDSAMYRCASSFMQGAGRELFFGEGSRLTVL.

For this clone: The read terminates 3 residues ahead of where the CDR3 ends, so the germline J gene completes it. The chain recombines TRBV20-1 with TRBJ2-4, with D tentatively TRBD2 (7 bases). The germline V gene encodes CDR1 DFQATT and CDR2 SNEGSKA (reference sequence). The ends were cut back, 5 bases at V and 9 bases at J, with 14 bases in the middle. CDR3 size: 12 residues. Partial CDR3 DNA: TGCAGTGCTGGGGGAGGGGGAGGCATT. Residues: CSAGGGGGI. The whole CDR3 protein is CSAGGGGGIQYF.

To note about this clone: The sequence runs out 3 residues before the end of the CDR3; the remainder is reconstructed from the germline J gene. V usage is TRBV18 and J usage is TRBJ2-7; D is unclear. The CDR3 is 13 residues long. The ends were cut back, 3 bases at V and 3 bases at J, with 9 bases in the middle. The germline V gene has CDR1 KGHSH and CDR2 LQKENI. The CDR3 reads CASSPNTNYEQYF. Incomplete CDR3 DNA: TGTGCCAGCTCACCGAACACAAACTACGAG.